These 23 T cell receptor beta chains originate from one sample sequenced in a study of post-analysis software for immune sequencing data. General observations from the study: Patients carried a handful of TRBV segments more frequently than controls did, and TRBV5-6, TRBV5-1 and TRBV20-1 were among them.

The TCR beta cDNA libraries carried unique molecular identifiers. TCRdb reprocessed the PCR reads via MiXCR and lists one record per CDR3 protein. The sample yields almost 700,000 distinct CDR3 sequences, around 64% seen once. These TCRs are of unknown antigen specificity. The sequenced sample was blood. These receptors were collected from a girl aged 2 to 10 with multiple sclerosis.

This clonotype was recorded only once. This sequence joins TRBV19 and TRBJ2-7; unclear D gene. Trimming pared 5 bases from V and 2 bases from J, leaving 7 bases between. CDR3 length: 12 amino acids. CDR1 is LNHDA and CDR2 is SQIVND in the germline V gene (reference sequence). CDR3 DNA: TGTGCCAGTAGTTCGAAGCCCTACGAGCAGTACTTC. Amino acid sequence: CASSSKPYEQYF.

V is TRBV7-9 and J is TRBJ2-7; the D gene is possibly TRBD1 (6 bases). The CDR3 is 15 amino acids. V was clipped by 5 bases and J by 0 bases, with 14 bases between them. Germline CDR1 SEHNR, CDR2 FQNEAQ (reference sequence). This CDR3 reads CASSHGTPVSYEQYF. The CDR3 region has the DNA TGTGCCAGCAGCCACGGGACACCCGTCTCCTACGAGCAGTACTTC.

The rearrangement uses TRBV4-3 and TRBJ2-2, with D perhaps assigned TRBD1 or TRBD2 (5 bases each). V was pared by 1 base and J by 1 base, with 13 bases between. Germline V gives CDR1 LGHNA, CDR2 YSLEER. The CDR3 runs to 17 residues. The chain's CDR3 is CASSQGDGRLNTGELFF. CDR3 coding DNA: TGCGCCAGCAGCCAAGGGGACGGGCGCTTGAACACCGGGGAGCTGTTTTTT.

CDR3 sequence (DNA): TGTGCCAGCAGCTTAGGACGGAAGATCACAGATACGCAGTATTTT. This gives the protein CASSLGRKITDTQYF. The gene calls are TRBV7-3 and TRBJ2-3, with D unresolved. The CDR3 length is 15 residues. V was clipped by 2 bases and J by 2 bases, with 11 bases between them. Germline assignment: CDR1 SGHTA and CDR2 FQGTGA.

The chain uses TRBV25-1 and TRBJ2-7; TRBD2 matches 9 bases. The V gene end was trimmed by 3 bases and the J gene end by 6 bases; junction bases not matched to a gene: 21. The CDR3 spans 19 residues. The germline V gene has CDR1 MGHDK and CDR2 SYGVNS. DNA for the CDR3: TGTGCCAGCAGTGACGCCCTGCTGGGGACTAGCTATTTCTCGGGCGAGCAGTACTTC. Its translation: CASSDALLGTSYFSGEQYF.

This clonotype occurred a few times. V and J are TRBV11-2 and TRBJ2-7; the D gene is possibly TRBD1 (5 bases). The V gene's germline CDR1 is SGHAT and CDR2 FQNNGV. The CDR3 extends over 15 amino acids. V lost 1 base to trimming and J lost 0 bases, with 10 bases between them. The CDR3 protein is CASSLGGPSSYEQYF. Here the CDR3 DNA reads TGTGCCAGCAGCTTAGGGGGCCCCAGCTCCTACGAGCAGTACTTC.

CDR3 sequence: CASSSSRRDISVAGSGDTQYF. The DNA for the CDR3 is TGTGCCAGCAGCTCTTCGCGGCGGGATATCAGTGTCGCCGGGAGTGGAGATACGCAGTATTTT. The chain joins TRBV11-1 to TRBJ2-3, with D possibly TRBD2 on 6 matching bases. CDR1 SGHAT and CDR2 FQDESV come from the germline V gene (reference sequence). V was clipped by 4 bases and J by 5 bases, with 34 bases between them. This CDR3 is built from 21 residues.

V usage is TRBV20-1 and J usage is TRBJ1-1; 9 bases match TRBD1. The CDR3 totals 15 residues. V gave up 3 bases and J gave up 5 bases; unmatched junction bases: 10. CDR1 and CDR2 (germline): DFQATT, SNEGSKA (reference sequence). Written as DNA, the CDR3 is TGCAGTGCTAGGGCTCTTACAGGGGGCAGGACTGAAGCTTTCTTT. It encodes CSARALTGGRTEAFF.

The rearrangement joins TRBV20-1 to TRBJ1-6, with D unresolved. Germline loops: CDR1 DFQATT, CDR2 SNEGSKA (reference sequence). The CDR3 covers 12 residues. The ends were cut back, 6 bases at V and 7 bases at J, with 10 bases in the middle. CDR3 amino acids: CSAHAPNSPLHF. The CDR3 bases are TGCAGTGCCCACGCCCCGAATTCACCCCTCCACTTT.

The chain recombines TRBV6-2 or TRBV6-3 with TRBJ1-2, with D unclear. Germline CDR1 and CDR2: MNHEY and SVGEGT. V was cut by 2 bases and J by 2 bases, with 9 bases left in between. CDR3 length: 14 amino acids. CDR3 loop: CASSYPGRNYGYTF. The CDR3 DNA reads as TGTGCCAGCAGTTACCCTGGGCGGAACTATGGCTACACCTTC.

The V call is TRBV12-3 or TRBV12-4, the J call TRBJ1-2; D remains unclear. The CDR3 loop spans 18 amino acids. With 5 bases removed from V and 4 bases from J, the gap between germline ends came to 26 bases. For the CDR3, the DNA is TGTGCCAGCAGTCTCAAACTGATTACCTTAAGCCAGACCTATGGCTACACCTTC. Protein: CASSLKLITLSQTYGYTF.

The rearrangement links TRBV3-1 to TRBJ1-1, with D possibly TRBD1 on 6 matching bases. V dropped 6 bases and J dropped 7 bases, with 18 bases sitting between them. Germline loops: CDR1 LGHDT, CDR2 YNNKEL (reference sequence). CDR3 size: 14 residues. CDR3 region: CASSPGDQRVEAFF. The CDR3 DNA reads as TGTGCCAGCAGTCCAGGGGACCAGCGGGTTGAAGCTTTCTTT.

This clonotype was counted at least ten times. The chain has TRBV7-2 and TRBJ2-3, with 13 bases aligning to TRBD2. J lost 4 bases, V lost 6 bases, and 4 bases had no gene match. The CDR3 loop spans 15 amino acids. Germline-derived CDR1 and CDR2 are SGHTA and FQGNSA. The CDR3 DNA reads as TGTGCCAGCAGTCCCGGACTAGCGGGGGCAGATACGCAGTATTTT. Encoded protein: CASSPGLAGADTQYF.

The gene calls are TRBV6-2 or TRBV6-3 and TRBJ2-7, with 7 nucleotides matching TRBD2. Looked up from germline, CDR1 is MNHEY and CDR2 is SVGEGT. Trimming took 5 bases from V and 0 from J; bases not matched to a gene: 7. CDR3 length equals 15 residues. CDR3 sequence reads: CASSTFGDYSYEQYF. The DNA of the CDR3 is TGTGCCAGCAGTACATTTGGGGACTACTCCTACGAGCAGTACTTC.

This clonotype has a handful of counts. The V and J genes are TRBV29-1 and TRBJ2-3, with no clear D. The V gene's germline CDR1 is SQVTM and CDR2 ANQGSEA. This CDR3 has 16 residues. V shed 4 bases and J shed 7 bases, with 24 bases lying between them. Here the CDR3 reads CSVVWWSAVLRYTQYF. The DNA for the CDR3 is TGCAGCGTTGTCTGGTGGTCTGCGGTCCTTAGATATACGCAGTATTTT.

J is TRBJ2-1 and V is TRBV27; D might be TRBD2 (11 bases). The CDR3 is 20 residues long. CDR1 and CDR2 from the germline V gene are MNHEY and SMNVEV (reference sequence). V lost 6 bases to trimming and J lost 7 bases, with 34 bases between them. The DNA for the CDR3 is TGTGCCAGCAGGAGAATAATGGACAGGGGGACTAGCGGAACCGCTAATGAGCAGTTCTTC. Translation: CASRRIMDRGTSGTANEQFF.

J is TRBJ2-1 and V is TRBV12-3 or TRBV12-4; the match to TRBD2 covers 10 bases. V was pared by 6 bases and J by 7 bases, with 12 bases of the junction left unmatched. The CDR3 length is 16 residues. The CDR3 loop reads CASSPEREGPRNEQFF. The CDR3 nucleotides read TGTGCCAGCAGCCCCGAGCGGGAGGGCCCTCGAAATGAGCAGTTCTTC.

The chain uses TRBV20-1 and TRBJ2-1; 12 positions match TRBD1. V gave up 1 base and J gave up 5 bases; unmatched junction bases: 9. Germline CDR1 DFQATT, CDR2 SNEGSKA (reference sequence). This CDR3 comprises 17 residues. The CDR3 coding sequence is TGCAGTGCTAGAGGGGGACAGGGGGCACGGGGCGACAATGAGCAGTTCTTC. It is translated as CSARGGQGARGDNEQFF.

This chain joins TRBV10-3 and TRBJ1-1; no firm D call. The germline V gene encodes CDR1 ENHRY and CDR2 SYGVKD. Trimming shortened V by 0 bases and J by 5 bases, and 7 bases separated the two germline ends. The CDR3 has 13 residues. The chain's CDR3 is CAISESPGTEAFF. As DNA, the CDR3 is TGTGCCATCAGTGAGTCGCCGGGGACTGAAGCTTTCTTT.

The chain has TRBV5-1 and TRBJ2-1; 7 bases map to TRBD2. From germline, CDR1 is SGHRS and CDR2 YFSETQ. Germline trimming cut 4 bases from V and 0 bases from J; bases unmatched to any gene: 7. The CDR3 sequence is 16 residues long. The DNA for the CDR3 is TGCGCCAGCAGCCCACCGAGGACTAGCTCCTACAATGAGCAGTTCTTC. Its translation: CASSPPRTSSYNEQFF.

This clonotype was detected only a few times. The chain joins TRBV7-3 to TRBJ2-7, with D perhaps TRBD2 (6 bases). Germline CDR1 and CDR2: SGHTA and FQGTGA. This CDR3 comprises 15 residues. V was trimmed by 5 bases and J by 3 bases, leaving 17 bases between them. DNA of the CDR3: TGTGCCAGCAGCCCTATGGCGGGACCTCTCTACGAGCAGTACTTC. Its protein product is CASSPMAGPLYEQYF.

CDR3 in amino acids: CAGSGQGTDTQYF. The CDR3 coding sequence is TGTGCCGGTTCCGGACAGGGCACAGATACGCAGTATTTT. V and J are TRBV6-6 and TRBJ2-3; the match to TRBD1 covers 7 bases. The CDR3 totals 13 residues. Germline V gene lookup returns CDR1 MNHNY and CDR2 SVGAGI (reference sequence). Germline trimming cut 11 bases from V and 1 base from J; bases unmatched to any gene: 6.

This chain uses TRBV7-9 with TRBJ2-5; 7 bases align to TRBD2. The J call is in doubt because the DNA end fits TRBJ2-7 better. CDR3 length equals 16 residues. Germline lookup yields CDR1 SEHNR and CDR2 FQNEAQ (reference sequence). This CDR3 reads CASSLGEGLRFYEQYF. CDR3 DNA: TGTGCCAGCAGCTTAGGGGAGGGGCTTCGTTTCTACGAGCAGTACTTC.